This T cell receptor (beta chain) came from a study of blood T cell repertoires in COVID-19. Across the whole study: COVID-19 samples, acute and convalescent, were from the United States, Italy and Spain. PBMCs, B-cell-depleted T cells, or T cells were the source of the cDNA or gDNA that made up the material.

Germline CDR1 and CDR2: KGHSH and LQKENI. CDR3 size: 17 residues. J lost 4 bases, V lost 4 bases, and 14 bases had no gene match. Clones were sequenced by immunoSEQ multiplex PCR, and TCRdb holds only the in-frame ones, with some missing. This repertoire shows approximately 120,000 clones, about 87% found once; its top ten account for about 6.6%. The chain recombines TRBV18 with TRBJ2-7, with 9 bases aligning to TRBD1. Sequenced sample: peripheral blood. This sequence was found in a woman between 45 and 60 years old with acute or convalescent COVID-19. This chain's CDR3 is CASSRVWDRAQPYEQYF. Here the CDR3 DNA reads TGTGCCAGCTCACGCGTTTGGGACAGGGCCCAACCATACGAGCAGTACTTC.